The 21 T cell receptor beta chains below all came from one sample that was sequenced in a study of blood T cell repertoires in COVID-19. This table comes from immunoSEQ multiplex PCR, and its TCRdb copy is limited to in-frame clones, with some not included. The sample consists of about 400,000 clones, nearly 90% of them appearing once. The sequencing sample was made of PBMCs or T cells enriched from blood (not recorded which). The receptors shown here come from a woman aged 18 to 35 with acute COVID-19.

J is TRBJ1-4 and V is TRBV7-3, with TRBD1 identical over 7 bases. The CDR3 has 15 residues. Losses at the gene ends were 0 bases for V and 2 bases for J; bases not matched to a gene: 0. CDR1 and CDR2 from the germline V gene are SGHTA and FQGTGA. This CDR3 reads CASSLTGQTNEKLFF. The CDR3 DNA sequence: TGTGCCAGCAGCTTAACGGGACAGACTAATGAAAAACTGTTTTTT.

There are a few counts of this clone. This chain uses TRBV7-2 with TRBJ1-2, with D unclear. The V and J ends lost 1 base and 2 bases respectively, with 5 bases between them. Per germline, CDR1 SGHTA and CDR2 FQGNSA. The CDR3 covers 13 residues. The CDR3 DNA sequence: TGTGCCAGCAGCTTAGGCGGGAACTATGGCTACACCTTC. Translating it yields CASSLGGNYGYTF. Supplemented by reference TRBV7-2 and TRBJ1-2, the full variable domain reads GAGVSQSPSNKVTEKGKDVELRCDPISGHTALYWYRQSLGQGLEFLIYFQGNSAPDKSGLPSDRFSAERTGGSVSTLTIQRTQQEDSAVYLCASSLGGNYGYTFGSGTRLTVV.

This chain links TRBV13 with TRBJ2-5, with 8 bases aligning to TRBD2. The CDR3 loop spans 15 amino acids. J was trimmed by 5 bases and V by 5 bases; bases with no gene match: 10. Germline CDR1 is PRHDT and CDR2 is FYEKMQ (reference sequence). CDR3 nucleotide sequence: TGTGCCAGCAGCCCCGACCGGGGGGGCAGGGAGACCCAGTACTTC. Its protein product is CASSPDRGGRETQYF.

The chain is built from TRBV29-1 and TRBJ2-7; TRBD1 aligns across 8 bases. CDR3 length: 13 amino acids. The J segment lost 3 bases and the V segment lost 4 bases, leaving 5 bases of the junction unmatched. Per the germline V gene, CDR1 is SQVTM and CDR2 is ANQGSEA. DNA for the CDR3: TGCAGCGTTGCCCCGGACAGGGACTACGAGCAGTACTTC. The encoded protein is CSVAPDRDYEQYF.

The count of this clone is one. This rearrangement joins TRBV6-5 to TRBJ1-1, with TRBD1 matching 8 bases. The germline V gene has CDR1 MNHEY and CDR2 SVGAGI. The V and J ends lost 2 bases and 5 bases, in that order; junction bases with no gene match: 7. The CDR3 is 15 residues long. CDR3 nucleotide sequence: TGTGCCAGCAGTTACGGGCAGGGGGCCTCTACTGAAGCTTTCTTT. It specifies CASSYGQGASTEAFF.

V and J are TRBV7-8 and TRBJ2-7; possible D gene TRBD2, 6 bases. CDR3 length: 15 residues. V was cut by 2 bases and J by 3 bases, with 14 bases left in between. Germline CDR1 reads SGHVS; CDR2 reads FQNEAQ. CDR3 nucleotides: TGTGCCAGCAGCTTAAAGAGCGGGCTTAACTACGAGCAGTACTTC. This translates into CASSLKSGLNYEQYF.

The chain employs TRBV18 and TRBJ1-5; the D gene is possibly TRBD1 (5 bases). Trimming took off 0 bases at V and 4 bases at J, with 7 bases between the two ends. Germline loops: CDR1 KGHSH, CDR2 LQKENI. This CDR3 is built from 14 residues. CDR3 loop: CASSPPQVNQPQHF. For the CDR3, the DNA is TGTGCCAGCTCACCACCACAGGTTAATCAGCCCCAGCATTTT.

The CDR3 bases are TGTGCCAGCAGGCCCCGGGACACTCGGAATCAGCCCCAGCATTTT. It specifies CASRPRDTRNQPQHF. V usage is TRBV2 and J usage is TRBJ1-5, with TRBD1 as a possible D gene (6 bases). CDR1 and CDR2 (germline): SNHLY, FYNNEI. The V gene lost 6 bases and the J gene lost 4 bases, with 16 bases spanning the gap. This CDR3 is 15 amino acids long.

This chain joins TRBV7-2 and TRBJ2-7; D is ambiguous. Germline lookup yields CDR1 SGHTA and CDR2 FQGNSA. Deletions cut 2 bases from V and 1 base from J, with 6 bases between. This CDR3 spans 13 amino acids. DNA of the CDR3: TGTGCCAGCAGCTTAAAACAGTCCTACGAGCAGTACTTC. It is translated as CASSLKQSYEQYF.

This clone was seen just once. The V and J genes are TRBV7-3 and TRBJ2-3; 8 nucleotides match TRBD2. This CDR3 contains 15 residues. CDR1 and CDR2 from the germline V gene are SGHTA and FQGTGA. V shed 2 bases, J shed 5 bases, and the junction held 6 bases outside the gene matches. The DNA for the CDR3 is TGTGCCAGCAGCTTAGACGGGGGGGCCCGAGATACGCAGTATTTT. Its translation is CASSLDGGARDTQYF. Full variable domain (outside the CDR3, taken from reference TRBV7-3 and TRBJ2-3): GAGVSQTPSNKVTEKGKYVELRCDPISGHTALYWYRQSLGQGPEFLIYFQGTGAADDSGLPNDRFFAVRPEGSVSTLKIQRTERGDSAVYLCASSLDGGARDTQYFGPGTRLTVL.

The chain couples TRBV7-3 to TRBJ2-1; D possibly corresponds to TRBD1 (7 bases). The CDR3 is 13 residues long. Germline V CDR1 and CDR2: SGHTA, FQGTGA. Trimming removed 4 bases from V and 7 bases from J, with 11 bases in between. CDR3 residues: CASSSQGGNEQFF. CDR3 DNA sequence: TGTGCCAGCAGCTCCCAGGGGGGAAATGAGCAGTTCTTC.

The DNA for the CDR3 is TGTGCCAGCACCGGACAGGGGGACGAGCAGTACTTC. Its translation: CASTGQGDEQYF. The V call is TRBV2, the J call TRBJ2-7, with TRBD1 matching over 10 bases. V lost 7 bases to trimming and J lost 5 bases; unmatched junction nucleotides: 2. The CDR3 is 12 residues long. Germline V lookup: CDR1 SNHLY, CDR2 FYNNEI.

The rearrangement uses TRBV6-6 and TRBJ2-3; D possibly corresponds to TRBD2 (5 bases). CDR3 size: 16 residues. CDR1 and CDR2 (germline): MNHNY, SVGAGI (reference sequence). Trimming shortened V by 2 bases and J by 0 bases, and 12 bases separated the two germline ends. The CDR3, as DNA: TGTGCCAGCAGTTACCGACGGGGTTCTAGCACAGATACGCAGTATTTT. Translation gives CASSYRRGSSTDTQYF.

The J gene is TRBJ1-1, the V gene TRBV29-1, with 7 bases matching TRBD1. The V gene end was trimmed by 5 bases and the J gene end by 1 base; junction bases not matched to a gene: 4. The CDR3 loop spans 13 amino acids. In germline, CDR1 is SQVTM, CDR2 ANQGSEA. The CDR3 coding sequence is TGCAGCGTTTGGCCAGGGGGGAACACTGAAGCTTTCTTT. Its protein is CSVWPGGNTEAFF.

The chain couples TRBV7-2 to TRBJ1-1; D remains unclear. Between the trimmed V and J ends, which lost 5 bases and 3 bases, there was a span of 10 bases. The CDR3 runs to 13 residues. The germline gives CDR1 SGHTA, CDR2 FQGNSA. This chain's CDR3 is CASSPTIDTEAFF. The CDR3 coding sequence is TGTGCCAGCAGCCCAACTATAGACACTGAAGCTTTCTTT.

The chain recombines TRBV7-2 with TRBJ1-2, with 7 nucleotides matching TRBD1. The germline gives CDR1 SGHTA, CDR2 FQGNSA. The CDR3 contains 14 residues. V gave up 3 bases and J gave up 4 bases; unmatched junction bases: 5. This CDR3 is CASSFGQVAYGYTF. CDR3 nucleotide sequence: TGTGCCAGCAGCTTCGGACAGGTCGCCTATGGCTACACCTTC.

This chain uses TRBV3-1 (or the pseudogene TRBV3-2) with TRBJ2-7, with 9 bases matching TRBD1. V gave up 1 base and J gave up 4 bases; unmatched junction bases: 5. Germline CDR1 LGHDT, CDR2 YNNKEL (reference sequence). The CDR3 contains 15 residues. CDR3 region: CASSQAATGGYEQYF. Here the CDR3 DNA reads TGTGCCAGCAGCCAAGCCGCGACAGGGGGTTACGAGCAGTACTTC.

V gene TRBV4-1 combines with J gene TRBJ1-6, with a weak D call TRBD1 (5 bases). CDR1 is MGHRA and CDR2 is YSYEKL in the germline V gene. This CDR3 spans 15 amino acids. The V end lost 2 bases, the J end lost 3 bases, and 8 bases lay between the germline ends. The CDR3 protein is CASSQSTVYNSPLHF. The CDR3, as DNA: TGCGCCAGCAGCCAATCGACAGTCTATAATTCACCCCTCCACTTT.

J is TRBJ2-2 and V is TRBV9; 8 positions agree with TRBD2. V was clipped by 4 bases and J by 1 base; unmatched bases: 6. The CDR3 runs 16 residues. Germline CDR1 is SGDLS and CDR2 is YYNGEE. The CDR3: CASSKLAARNTGELFF. CDR3 nucleotide sequence: TGTGCCAGCAGCAAACTAGCGGCAAGGAACACCGGGGAGCTGTTTTTT.

V gene TRBV11-3 combines with J gene TRBJ2-1; D may be TRBD1 (5 bases). Trimming removed 1 base at V and 4 bases at J, with 8 bases between. Germline values: CDR1 SGHNT, CDR2 YENEEA. This CDR3 is 14 amino acids long. CDR3 sequence: CASSLGREYNEQFF. CDR3 DNA sequence: TGTGCCAGCAGCTTAGGCAGGGAATACAATGAGCAGTTCTTC.

The rearrangement uses TRBV2 and TRBJ2-7; 10 bases are a match to TRBD1. The CDR3 contains 16 residues. Germline V gene sequence: CDR1 SNHLY, CDR2 FYNNEI. V shed 6 bases and J 1 base; nucleotides not matched to a gene: 9. CDR3 amino acids: CASRPPGQGISYEQYF. As DNA, the CDR3 is TGTGCCAGCAGACCTCCGGGACAGGGGATTTCCTACGAGCAGTACTTC.